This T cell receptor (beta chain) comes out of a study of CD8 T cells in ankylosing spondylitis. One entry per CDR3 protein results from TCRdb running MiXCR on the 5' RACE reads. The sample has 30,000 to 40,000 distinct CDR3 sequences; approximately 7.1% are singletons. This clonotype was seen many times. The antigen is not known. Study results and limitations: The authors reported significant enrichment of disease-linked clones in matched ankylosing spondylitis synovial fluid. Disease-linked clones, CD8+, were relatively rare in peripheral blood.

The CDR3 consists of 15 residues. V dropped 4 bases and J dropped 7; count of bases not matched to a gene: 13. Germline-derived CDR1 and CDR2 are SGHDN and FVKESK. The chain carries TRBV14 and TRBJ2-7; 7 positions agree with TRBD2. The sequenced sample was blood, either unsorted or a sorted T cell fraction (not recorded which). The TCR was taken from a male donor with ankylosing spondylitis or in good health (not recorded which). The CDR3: CASSPFGAGVGEQYF. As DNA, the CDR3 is TGTGCCAGCAGCCCGTTTGGGGCGGGAGTGGGAGAGCAGTACTTC.